These 10 T cell receptor beta chains were sequenced from one sample in a study of post-analysis software for immune sequencing data. Points from the study as a whole: Compared with controls, patients had more of about 5 TRBV segments, including TRBV5-6, TRBV5-1 and TRBV20-1.

These receptors are not linked to any known antigen. Prepared libraries of TCR beta cDNA carried unique molecular identifiers. MiXCR was run by TCRdb on the PCR reads, yielding one entry per CDR3 protein. The sample records fewer than 600,000 distinct CDR3 sequences, roughly 45% being singletons. Sequencing input: blood. These receptors were collected from a girl aged 5-17 years with multiple sclerosis.

The chain links TRBV20-1 to TRBJ2-1, with TRBD1 as a possible D gene (6 bases). Looked up from germline, CDR1 is DFQATT and CDR2 is SNEGSKA (reference sequence). The CDR3 runs 15 residues. Trimming pared 3 bases from V and 4 bases from J, leaving 16 bases between. The chain's CDR3 is CSARAHRARYNEQFF. CDR3 DNA sequence: TGCAGTGCTAGGGCTCACAGGGCGCGGTACAATGAGCAGTTCTTC.

This clonotype has just a few counts. The V call is TRBV27, the J call TRBJ2-7; the D is unclear. The CDR3 is 13 residues long. V was trimmed by 5 bases and J by 2 bases, leaving 10 bases between them. From germline, CDR1 is MNHEY and CDR2 SMNVEV (reference sequence). The CDR3 bases are TGTGCCAGCAGTAGGTCAGGAACCTACGAGCAGTACTTC. Translating it yields CASSRSGTYEQYF.

CDR3 residues: CASSGGTSDSTDTQYF. The CDR3, as DNA: TGTGCCAGCAGTGGCGGGACTAGCGATAGCACAGATACGCAGTATTTT. This rearrangement joins TRBV6-1 to TRBJ2-3, with 10 bases lining up with TRBD2. The CDR3 runs 16 residues. V gave up 4 bases and J gave up 0 bases; unmatched junction bases: 4. CDR1 is MNHNS, CDR2 SASEGT, per germline.

This clonotype was seen a few times. The chain uses TRBV5-1 and TRBJ2-1, with D unresolved. The germline gives CDR1 SGHRS, CDR2 YFSETQ. There are 13 residues in the CDR3. V lost 0 bases, J lost 6 bases, and 7 bases lay in between. CDR3 coding DNA: TGCGCCAGCAGCTTGGCCGATCCCAATGAGCAGTTCTTC. Amino acid sequence: CASSLADPNEQFF.

The DNA of the CDR3 is TGTGCCAGCACCTTCTTTAGAGGCCAAGAGACCCAGTACTTC. Protein sequence: CASTFFRGQETQYF. V and J are TRBV28 and TRBJ2-5; D is unresolved. Germline V gene data show CDR1 as MDHEN and CDR2 as SYDVKM. V was pared by 7 bases and J by 1 base, with 13 bases between. The CDR3 runs 14 residues.

This clonotype was counted between two and nine times. The chain uses TRBV27 and TRBJ2-3; 10 bases are a match to TRBD2. The length of the CDR3 is 17 residues. V was clipped by 5 bases and J by 3 bases; unmatched bases: 11. Germline CDR1 and CDR2: MNHEY and SMNVEV (reference sequence). CDR3 bases: TGTGCCAGCAGTAGCCTAGCGGGAGTAGAGGGGACAGATACGCAGTATTTT. This encodes CASSSLAGVEGTDTQYF.

This clonotype has a handful of counts. The chain links TRBV7-9 to TRBJ2-1; D perhaps matches TRBD2 (6 bases). V was clipped by 4 bases and J by 3 bases, with 10 bases between them. In germline, CDR1 is SEHNR, CDR2 FQNEAQ (reference sequence). The length of the CDR3 is 14 residues. The DNA for the CDR3 is TGTGCCAGCAGCTCGTCGACTAGCTACAATGAGCAGTTCTTC. Protein: CASSSSTSYNEQFF.

This clonotype was detected only a few times. The chain links TRBV4-1 to TRBJ2-7; tentative D call: TRBD1 (6 bases). Germline V lookup: CDR1 MGHRA, CDR2 YSYEKL. The CDR3 runs 15 residues. V was cut by 2 bases and J by 1 base, with 12 bases left in between. The CDR3 loop is CASSQLGTLSYEQYF. The CDR3 DNA sequence: TGCGCCAGCAGCCAATTGGGGACACTGTCCTACGAGCAGTACTTC.

This clonotype was detected only a few times. The junction differs from germline at one of its ends, possibly a read error. DNA for the CDR3: TGCAGTGCGATCGGGATGAGCTCCTACGAGCAGTATTTC. Its translation: CSAIGMSSYEQYF. V usage is TRBV20-1 and J usage is TRBJ2-7, with D maybe TRBD2 (5 bases). This CDR3 is built from 13 residues. The germline V gene encodes CDR1 DFQATT and CDR2 SNEGSKA (reference sequence).

The CDR3 reads CSVAGSEQYF. CDR3 nucleotides: TGCAGCGTTGCAGGGTCTGAGCAGTACTTC. The chain links TRBV29-1 to TRBJ2-1; D may be TRBD1 (5 bases). TRBJ2-7 matches the DNA end more closely, so the J call is doubtful. This CDR3 is 10 amino acids long. Per germline, CDR1 SQVTM and CDR2 ANQGSEA.